The present T cell receptor (beta chain) was sequenced within a study of T cells in Graves' hyperthyroidism and ophthalmopathy. General study points: In the blood, most expanded thyroid clonotypes above 0.001 appeared as well.

This clonotype has ten or more counts. The antigen is unknown. The investigators amplified TCR beta CDR3 regions from RNA transcripts. Researchers ran a first-round RT-PCR on the TCR CDR3 using the HTBI primer set. TCRdb re-analysed the multiplex PCR reads in MiXCR, keeping a single row per CDR3 protein. This table has 460,000 or so distinct CDR3 sequences, roughly an eighth appearing once. The sequence was obtained from a woman aged 18-35 years with Graves' hyperthyroidism. The sample taken for sequencing was blood.

CDR3 in DNA: TGTGCCAGCGCGCGGGAGATACGCGATGAGCAGTTCTTC. As protein: CASAREIRDEQFF. The chain employs TRBV2 and TRBJ2-1; 7 positions agree with TRBD2. Germline V lookup: CDR1 SNHLY, CDR2 FYNNEI. V trimming: 8 bases; J trimming: 8 bases; junction bases outside the gene matches: 9. CDR3 length equals 13 residues. The whole variable domain, remainder taken from reference TRBV2 and TRBJ2-1, is EPEVTQTPSHQVTQMGQEVILRCVPISNHLYFYWYRQILGQKVEFLVSFYNNEISEKSEIFDDQFSVERPDGSNFTLKIRSTKLEDSAMYFCASAREIRDEQFFGPGTRLTVL.